This TCR beta chain was identified in a study of post-analysis software for immune sequencing data. About the study: The study covered relapsing-remitting, secondary progressive and progressive-relapsing courses of multiple sclerosis.

TCR beta libraries were prepared from cDNA with unique molecular identifiers. TCRdb fed the PCR reads into MiXCR, producing one record per CDR3 protein. The sample carries about 210,000 distinct CDR3 sequences, over 25% recorded once. The receptor's source is a girl aged 2-17 years with multiple sclerosis. The source material was blood.

CDR3 residues: CASSGRINNEQFF. CDR3 bases: TGTGCCAGCAGCGGGAGGATTAACAATGAGCAGTTCTTC. The chain recombines TRBV5-6 with TRBJ2-1; TRBD2 might be the D (6 bases). Trimming left V 4 bases short and J 5 bases short, with 10 bases between. The CDR3 extends over 13 amino acids. Per the germline V gene, CDR1 is SGHDT and CDR2 is YYEEEE.